Presented here are 14 T cell receptor beta chains from one specimen sequenced in a study of response to subunit inactivated influenza vaccine. TCRdb re-called the RT-PCR reads through MiXCR, storing one row per CDR3 protein. The table includes over 150,000 distinct CDR3 sequences, approximately 11% detected once. The material was CD8+ T cells sorted from PBMCs, obtained around 25 months after vaccination. These receptors were obtained from a man in his fifties or sixties who received an inactivated influenza vaccine.

V usage is TRBV4-3 and J usage is TRBJ2-7; D is uncertain. The germline gives CDR1 LGHNA, CDR2 YSLEER. V lost 3 bases and J 5 bases, leaving 14 bases between the germline ends. This CDR3 has 14 amino acids. The CDR3 loop is CASSQFVGSDEQYF. Here the CDR3 DNA reads TGCGCCAGCAGCCAGTTCGTCGGGTCGGACGAGCAGTACTTC.

This clonotype appeared a few times. CDR3 sequence: CASSHRAWGTEAFF. The CDR3 bases are TGTGCCAGCAGCCACCGGGCCTGGGGGACTGAAGCTTTCTTT. This rearrangement joins TRBV7-8 to TRBJ1-1, with a weak D call TRBD1 (5 bases). This CDR3 has 14 residues. Germline V CDR1 and CDR2: SGHVS, FQNEAQ. Trimming removed 5 bases at V and 5 bases at J, with 15 bases between.

This chain's CDR3 is CASSAWTGAMTEAFF. The DNA for the CDR3 is TGTGCCAGCAGCGCCTGGACAGGGGCTATGACTGAAGCTTTCTTT. This sequence joins TRBV9 and TRBJ1-1, with 9 bases identical to TRBD1. Looked up from germline, CDR1 is SGDLS and CDR2 is YYNGEE. V shed 3 bases and J 5 bases; nucleotides not matched to a gene: 8. The CDR3 spans 15 residues.

This clonotype appeared a few times. The chain couples TRBV5-5 to TRBJ1-3, with no clear D. From germline, CDR1 is SGHKS and CDR2 YYEKEE (reference sequence). CDR3 size: 13 residues. V was pared by 4 bases and J by 4 bases, with 9 bases between. The CDR3 region has the DNA TGTGCCAGCAGCACCTTAACCGGAAACACCATATATTTT. Protein product: CASSTLTGNTIYF.

This clonotype turned up a few times. The chain carries TRBV2 and TRBJ1-6; no definite D call. Germline V gives CDR1 SNHLY, CDR2 FYNNEI. The CDR3 has 14 residues. Trimming stripped 5 bases from V and 4 bases from J, with 9 bases between. As DNA, the CDR3 is TGTGCCAGCAGTATCCCCGCTTATAATTCACCCCTCCACTTT. Translation: CASSIPAYNSPLHF. Full variable domain (missing parts from reference TRBV2 and TRBJ1-6): EPEVTQTPSHQVTQMGQEVILRCVPISNHLYFYWYRQILGQKVEFLVSFYNNEISEKSEIFDDQFSVERPDGSNFTLKIRSTKLEDSAMYFCASSIPAYNSPLHFGNGTRLTVT.

This clonotype was detected ten times or more. The chain links TRBV27 to TRBJ2-1; TRBD1 aligns across 7 bases. This CDR3 contains 15 residues. After removal of 6 bases from V and 5 bases from J, the junction contained 10 bases not matched to a gene. Germline CDR1 MNHEY, CDR2 SMNVEV (reference sequence). The CDR3 DNA follows: TGTGCCAGCAGAGGGACAGTACTCAACAACAATGAGCAGTTCTTC. It codes for CASRGTVLNNNEQFF.

This chain uses TRBV7-9 with TRBJ2-7; 9 nucleotides line up with TRBD1. The CDR3 length is 14 residues. J was trimmed by 3 bases and V by 4 bases; bases with no gene match: 4. Per germline, CDR1 SEHNR and CDR2 FQNEAQ (reference sequence). CDR3 sequence reads: CASSSGTGYYEQYF. CDR3 DNA sequence: TGTGCCAGCAGCTCCGGGACAGGGTACTACGAGCAGTACTTC.

This clonotype occurred many times. V is TRBV12-3 or TRBV12-4 and J is TRBJ1-2; D uncertain. The CDR3 runs to 13 residues. V shed 2 bases and J shed 0 bases, with 4 bases lying between them. Here the CDR3 DNA reads TGTGCCAGCAGTTTAATTTCTAACTATGGCTACACCTTC. Translating it yields CASSLISNYGYTF.

V is TRBV5-1 and J is TRBJ2-2, with D possibly called TRBD1 or TRBD2 (5 bases each). Germline CDR1 is SGHRS and CDR2 is YFSETQ. The CDR3 is 15 residues long. The germline V and J ends were trimmed by 2 bases and 5 bases, with 13 bases remaining between them. CDR3 nucleotides: TGCGCCAGCAGCTTACGGGGCGCCTCAACCGGGGAGCTGTTTTTT. Translated: CASSLRGASTGELFF. The variable domain in full, with the rest retrieved from reference TRBV5-1 and TRBJ2-2, is KAGVTQTPRYLIKTRGQQVTLSCSPISGHRSVSWYQQTPGQGLQFLFEYFSETQRNKGNFPGRFSGRQFSNSRSEMNVSTLELGDSALYLCASSLRGASTGELFFGEGSRLTVL.

This clonotype was counted only a few times. The rearrangement uses TRBV11-2 and TRBJ2-2; D ambiguous. The germline CDR1 and CDR2 sequences are SGHAT and FQNNGV. V gave up 1 base and J gave up 3 bases, with 24 bases separating them. This CDR3 contains 20 residues. The CDR3 here is CASSLVLMPAEVGDTGELFF. In DNA, the CDR3 is TGTGCCAGCAGCTTAGTCCTGATGCCCGCCGAGGTTGGGGACACCGGGGAGCTGTTTTTT.

The CDR3 sequence is CASSSSLGGGSPLHF. For the CDR3, the DNA is TGTGCCAGCAGTTCGTCTTTGGGGGGGGGATCACCCCTCCACTTT. This chain uses TRBV27 with TRBJ1-6; the D gene is possibly TRBD1 (5 bases). Germline V lookup: CDR1 MNHEY, CDR2 SMNVEV (reference sequence). V was clipped by 4 bases and J by 10 bases, with 17 bases between them. There are 15 residues in the CDR3.

There are many counts of this clonotype. This chain uses TRBV10-3 with TRBJ1-2; no definite D call. Germline loops: CDR1 ENHRY, CDR2 SYGVKD. Trimming took 4 bases from V and 4 from J, leaving 7 bases between them. The CDR3 contains 12 residues. The CDR3 DNA is TGTGCCATCAGTGGGAACCCCTATGGCTACACCTTC. Protein product: CAISGNPYGYTF.

There are many counts of this clonotype. The chain employs TRBV6-5 and TRBJ2-1; D uncertain. Germline values: CDR1 MNHEY, CDR2 SVGAGI. The ends were cut back, 0 bases at V and 0 bases at J, with 6 bases in the middle. This CDR3 spans 15 amino acids. CDR3 loop: CASSYSASSYNEQFF. DNA of the CDR3: TGTGCCAGCAGTTACTCGGCGAGCTCCTACAATGAGCAGTTCTTC.

There are a few counts of this clonotype. This sequence joins TRBV5-6 and TRBJ2-7, with D possibly TRBD2 on 6 matching bases. The V gene lost 5 bases and the J gene lost 1 base, with 16 bases spanning the gap. The CDR3 length is 15 residues. From germline, CDR1 is SGHDT and CDR2 YYEEEE. Here the CDR3 DNA reads TGTGCCAGCAGGCAACTCGGGGGTTGGTCCTACGAGCAGTACTTC. Its protein product is CASRQLGGWSYEQYF.